The 9 T cell receptor beta chains in this list originate from one sample, sequenced in a study of neurological immune-mediated disorders. TCRdb reanalysed the 5' RACE reads using MiXCR and keeps one entry per CDR3 protein. The top ten clones hold 40% to 60% of a sample with roughly 10,000 distinct CDR3 sequences, under 25% of them seen once. What was sequenced was CD8+ T cells from blood. The receptors were sampled from a woman aged 60-75 years with HTLV-1-associated myelopathy (HAM/TSP).

This clonotype is medium-sized by share. V is TRBV7-6 and J is TRBJ1-2, with 7 bases matching TRBD1. Unmatched junction bases numbered 8, after V lost 11 bases and J lost 8 bases. Germline V lookup: CDR1 SGHVS, CDR2 FNYEAQ. This CDR3 comprises 11 residues. DNA of the CDR3: TGTGCCTACGCCACAGGGGACGGCTACACCTTC. Amino acids: CAYATGDGYTF.

This clonotype showed up many times. V usage is TRBV6-5 and J usage is TRBJ2-1, with D unresolved. V lost 1 base and J lost 8, with 3 bases in between. CDR1 is MNHEY and CDR2 is SVGAGI in the germline V gene. The CDR3 has 11 residues. The CDR3 here is CASSYFDEQFF. The DNA of the CDR3 is TGTGCCAGCAGTTACTTCGATGAGCAGTTCTTC.

The genes are TRBV20-1 and TRBJ2-1; 10 bases align to TRBD2. The junction had 7 bases not matched to a gene; V was cut back by 5 bases and J by 6 bases. Germline V gene data show CDR1 as DFQATT and CDR2 as SNEGSKA (reference sequence). The CDR3 contains 14 residues. CDR3 in DNA: TGCAGTGCTCAGAGCGGGGGGGCGGCCAATGAGCAGTTCTTC. It translates to CSAQSGGAANEQFF.

This clonotype came up many times. The J gene is TRBJ2-5, the V gene TRBV7-9; TRBD1 agrees at 7 bases. The CDR3 is 12 residues long. The junction had 6 bases not matched to a gene; V was cut back by 7 bases and J by 7 bases. Germline CDR1 is SEHNR and CDR2 is FQNEAQ (reference sequence). CDR3: CASTPQGSTQYF. The CDR3, as DNA: TGTGCCAGCACGCCACAGGGGTCGACCCAGTACTTC.

V and J are TRBV19 and TRBJ1-3; TRBD1 aligns across 7 bases. Germline CDR1 and CDR2: LNHDA and SQIVND (reference sequence). Trimming took 3 bases from V and 7 from J; bases not matched to a gene: 3. The CDR3 is made up of 13 amino acids. CDR3 DNA: TGTGCCAGTAGTATTGAGGGGGCGAACACCATATATTTT. Protein sequence: CASSIEGANTIYF.

This clonotype appeared many times. The chain couples TRBV5-5 to TRBJ2-3; D perhaps matches TRBD1 (6 bases). Germline V CDR1 and CDR2: SGHKS, YYEKEE (reference sequence). The CDR3 extends over 14 amino acids. The ends were cut back, 4 bases at V and 2 bases at J, with 11 bases in the middle. CDR3 amino acids: CASSIRQDTDTQYF. The CDR3 DNA reads TGTGCCAGCAGCATTCGACAGGACACAGATACGCAGTATTTT. The full variable domain, its missing parts supplied by reference TRBV5-5 and TRBJ2-3, is DAGVTQSPTHLIKTRGQQVTLRCSPISGHKSVSWYQQVLGQGPQFIFQYYEKEERGRGNFPDRFSARQFPNYSSELNVNALLLGDSALYLCASSIRQDTDTQYFGPGTRLTVL.

This clonotype came up many times. The rearrangement joins TRBV5-1 to TRBJ2-1; 16 bases line up with TRBD2. The CDR3 spans 19 residues. Per germline, CDR1 SGHRS and CDR2 YFSETQ. V trimming: 2 bases; J trimming: 8 bases; junction bases outside the gene matches: 13. DNA of the CDR3: TGCGCCAGCAGCTTAACCGGGACTAGCGGGGGGGCCAGGGTCCATGAGCAGTTCTTC. Translation gives CASSLTGTSGGARVHEQFF.

The chain couples TRBV30 to TRBJ2-2; D remains ambiguous. The CDR3 extends over 15 amino acids. Trimming cost V 1 base and J 4 bases, with 13 bases left between them. Per germline, CDR1 GTSNPN and CDR2 SVGIG (reference sequence). The CDR3 DNA reads as TGTGCCTGGAGTGAGGAACAGTCGTTCACCGGGGAGCTGTTTTTT. Translated, it gives CAWSEEQSFTGELFF.

Many counts were recorded for this clonotype. The chain combines TRBV20-1 with TRBJ2-1, with D hard to call. The CDR3 is 14 amino acids. V was clipped by 3 bases and J by 8 bases, with 17 bases between them. CDR1 is DFQATT, CDR2 SNEGSKA, per germline (reference sequence). The CDR3 spells CSARGLFGGDEQFF. In DNA form, the CDR3 reads TGCAGTGCTAGGGGCTTATTTGGTGGTGATGAGCAGTTCTTC.